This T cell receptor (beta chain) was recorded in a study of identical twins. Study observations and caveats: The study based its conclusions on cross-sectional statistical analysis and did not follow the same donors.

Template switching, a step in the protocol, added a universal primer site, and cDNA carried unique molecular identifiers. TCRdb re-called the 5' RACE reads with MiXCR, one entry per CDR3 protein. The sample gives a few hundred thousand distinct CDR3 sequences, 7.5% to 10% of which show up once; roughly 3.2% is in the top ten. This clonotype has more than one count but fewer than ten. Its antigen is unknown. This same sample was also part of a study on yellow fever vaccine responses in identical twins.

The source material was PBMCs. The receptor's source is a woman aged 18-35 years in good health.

The CDR3 here is CASSHPLGLAGGYEQFF. The CDR3 region has the DNA TGCGCCAGCAGCCACCCCTTGGGACTAGCGGGAGGGTATGAGCAGTTCTTC. This chain connects TRBV4-3 to TRBJ2-1; TRBD2 aligns across 16 bases. Germline CDR1 reads LGHNA; CDR2 reads YSLEER. The CDR3 extends over 17 amino acids. V lost 3 bases, J lost 8 bases, and 7 bases stayed unmatched.